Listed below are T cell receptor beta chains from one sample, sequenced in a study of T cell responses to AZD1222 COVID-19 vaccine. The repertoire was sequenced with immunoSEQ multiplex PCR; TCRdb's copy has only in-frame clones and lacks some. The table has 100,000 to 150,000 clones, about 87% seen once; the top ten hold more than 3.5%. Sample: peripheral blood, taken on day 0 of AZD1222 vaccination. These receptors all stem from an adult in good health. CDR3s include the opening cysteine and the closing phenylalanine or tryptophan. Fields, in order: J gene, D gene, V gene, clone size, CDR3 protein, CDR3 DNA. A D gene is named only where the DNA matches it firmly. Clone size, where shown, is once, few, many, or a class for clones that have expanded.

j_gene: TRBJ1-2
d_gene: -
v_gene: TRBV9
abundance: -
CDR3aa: CASSVATGFPNYGYTF
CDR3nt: TGTGCCAGCAGCGTAGCAACAGGGTTTCCAAACTATGGCTACACCTTC

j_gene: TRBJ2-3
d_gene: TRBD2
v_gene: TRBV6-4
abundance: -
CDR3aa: CASSRTSATDTQYF
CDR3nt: TGTGCCAGCAGTAGGACTAGCGCCACAGATACGCAGTATTTT

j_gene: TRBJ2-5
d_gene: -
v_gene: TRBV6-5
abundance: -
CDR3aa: CATQGDGGGETQYF
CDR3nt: TGTGCCACCCAGGGGGATGGGGGAGGCGAGACCCAGTACTTC

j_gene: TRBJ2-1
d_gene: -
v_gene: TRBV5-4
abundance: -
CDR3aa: CASSLAAGRNNEQFF
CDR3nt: TGTGCCAGCAGCTTGGCGGCAGGGAGGAACAATGAGCAGTTCTTC

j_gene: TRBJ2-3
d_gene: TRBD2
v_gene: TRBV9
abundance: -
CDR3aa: CASSAIPLTSGGADTQYF
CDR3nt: TGTGCCAGCAGCGCCATACCACTGACTAGCGGGGGCGCAGATACGCAGTATTTT

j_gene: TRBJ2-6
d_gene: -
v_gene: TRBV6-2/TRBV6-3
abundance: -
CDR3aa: CASSYSRWSTASGANVLTF
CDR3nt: TGTGCCAGCAGTTACTCCCGGTGGTCGACAGCCTCTGGGGCCAACGTCCTGACTTTC

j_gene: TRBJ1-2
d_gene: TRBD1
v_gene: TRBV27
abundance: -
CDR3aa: CASQSSGGSYGYTF
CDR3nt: TGTGCCAGCCAGAGTTCAGGGGGCTCCTATGGCTACACCTTC

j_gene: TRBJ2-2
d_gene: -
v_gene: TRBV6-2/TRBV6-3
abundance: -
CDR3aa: CASSRGGWLFF
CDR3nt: TGTGCCAGCAGCCGGGGTGGGTGGCTGTTTTTT

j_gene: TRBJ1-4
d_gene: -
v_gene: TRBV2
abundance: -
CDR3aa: CASSSRGGEKLFF
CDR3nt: TGTGCCAGCTCAAGTAGGGGGGGGGAAAAACTGTTTTTT

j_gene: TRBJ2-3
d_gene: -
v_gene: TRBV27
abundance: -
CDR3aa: CASSLSTASRGPQYF
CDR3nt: TGTGCCAGCAGTTTATCGACGGCTTCTCGGGGTCCGCAGTATTTT

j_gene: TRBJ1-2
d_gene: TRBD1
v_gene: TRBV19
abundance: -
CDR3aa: CASSIGWTGGKGNTF
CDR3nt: TGTGCCAGTAGTATCGGGTGGACAGGGGGAAAGGGTAACACCTTC

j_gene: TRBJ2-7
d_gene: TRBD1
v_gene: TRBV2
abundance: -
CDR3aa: CASEGQGSYEQYF
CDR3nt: TGTGCCTCAGAGGGACAGGGGTCCTACGAGCAGTACTTC

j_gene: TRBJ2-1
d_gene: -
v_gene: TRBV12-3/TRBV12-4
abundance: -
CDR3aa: CASSPRSHEQFF
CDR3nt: TGTGCCAGCAGTCCGAGGAGCCATGAGCAGTTCTTC

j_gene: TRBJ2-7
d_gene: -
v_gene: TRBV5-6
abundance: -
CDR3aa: CASSLYSSYEQYF
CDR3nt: TGTGCCAGCAGCCTGTACAGTTCCTACGAGCAGTACTTC

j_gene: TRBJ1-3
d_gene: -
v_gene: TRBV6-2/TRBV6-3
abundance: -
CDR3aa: CASSPPRGRRNTIYF
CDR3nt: TGTGCCAGCAGCCCCCCCCGGGGTCGAAGAAACACCATATATTTT

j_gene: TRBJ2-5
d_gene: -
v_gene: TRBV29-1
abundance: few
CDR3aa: CSVDAKRQETQYF
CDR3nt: TGCAGCGTTGACGCTAAGCGACAAGAGACCCAGTACTTC

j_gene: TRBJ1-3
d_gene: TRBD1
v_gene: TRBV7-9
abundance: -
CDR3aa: CASSKQGASGNTIYF
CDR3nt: TGTGCCAGCAGCAAACAGGGGGCATCTGGAAACACCATATATTTT

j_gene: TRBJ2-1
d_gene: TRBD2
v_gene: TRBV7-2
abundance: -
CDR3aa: CASRSGGPGNEQFF
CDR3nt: TGTGCCAGCAGATCGGGAGGGCCCGGCAATGAGCAGTTCTTC

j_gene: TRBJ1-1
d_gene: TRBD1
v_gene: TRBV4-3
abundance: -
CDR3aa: CASSSGTGAEAFF
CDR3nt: TGCGCCAGCAGCTCCGGGACAGGGGCTGAAGCTTTCTTT

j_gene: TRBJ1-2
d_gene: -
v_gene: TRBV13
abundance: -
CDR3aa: CASSLGLDLSAEGYTF
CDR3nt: TGTGCCAGCAGCTTAGGCCTAGACCTAAGCGCGGAAGGCTACACCTTC

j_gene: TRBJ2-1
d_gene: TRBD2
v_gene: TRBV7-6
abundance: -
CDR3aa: CASSDGGLAYNEQFF
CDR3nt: TGTGCCAGCAGCGACGGTGGACTAGCCTACAATGAGCAGTTCTTC

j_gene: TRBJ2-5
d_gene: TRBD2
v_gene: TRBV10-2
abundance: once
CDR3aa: CASSEEGRGTSAWGETQYF
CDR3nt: TGCGCCAGCAGTGAGGAGGGAAGGGGGACTAGCGCCTGGGGGGAGACCCAGTACTTC

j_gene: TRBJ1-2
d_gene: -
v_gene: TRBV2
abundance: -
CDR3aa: CARAGGGGYTF
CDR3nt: TGTGCCAGGGCGGGGGGAGGTGGCTACACCTTC

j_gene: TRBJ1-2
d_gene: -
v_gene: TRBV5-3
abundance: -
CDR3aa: CARSPPDGQTGYTF
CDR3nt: TGTGCCAGAAGCCCCCCGGACGGACAGACTGGCTACACCTTC

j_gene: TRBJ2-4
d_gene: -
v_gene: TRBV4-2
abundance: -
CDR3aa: CASSQVVQGLAKNIQYF
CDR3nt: TGTGCCAGCAGCCAAGTAGTACAGGGTCTAGCCAAAAACATTCAGTACTTC

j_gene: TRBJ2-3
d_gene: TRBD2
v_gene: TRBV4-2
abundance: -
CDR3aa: CASSQVLAVTDTQYF
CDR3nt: TGTGCCAGCAGCCAAGTTCTAGCGGTCACAGATACGCAGTATTTT

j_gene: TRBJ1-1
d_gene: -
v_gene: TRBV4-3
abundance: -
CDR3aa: CASSQEAGNTEAFF
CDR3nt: TGCGCCAGCAGCCAAGAGGCGGGGAACACTGAAGCTTTCTTT

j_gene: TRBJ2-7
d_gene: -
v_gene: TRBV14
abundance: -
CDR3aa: CASSEAAEFNEQYF
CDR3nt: TGTGCCAGCAGCGAAGCGGCGGAGTTCAACGAGCAGTACTTC

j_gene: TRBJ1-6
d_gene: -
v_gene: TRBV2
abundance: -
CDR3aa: CASTADYNSPLHF
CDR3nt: TGTGCCAGCACGGCAGACTATAATTCACCCCTCCACTTT

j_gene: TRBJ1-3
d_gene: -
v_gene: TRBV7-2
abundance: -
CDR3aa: CASSLGTSGNTIYF
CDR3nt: TGTGCCAGCAGCTTAGGGACCTCTGGAAACACCATATATTTT

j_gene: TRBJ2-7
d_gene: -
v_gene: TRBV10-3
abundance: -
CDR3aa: CAITDASVVYEQYF
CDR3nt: TGTGCCATCACCGACGCTAGCGTAGTCTACGAGCAGTACTTC

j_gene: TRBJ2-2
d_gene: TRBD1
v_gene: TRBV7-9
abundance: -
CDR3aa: CASSAGTGSTGELFF
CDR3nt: TGTGCCAGCAGCGCCGGGACAGGGTCCACCGGGGAGCTGTTTTTT

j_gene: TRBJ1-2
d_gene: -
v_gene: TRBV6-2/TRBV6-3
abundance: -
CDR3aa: CASSYYRGYTF
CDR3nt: TGTGCCAGCAGTTACTATCGGGGCTACACCTTC

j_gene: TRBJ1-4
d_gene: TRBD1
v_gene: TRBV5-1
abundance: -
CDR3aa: CASSPGTATNEKLFF
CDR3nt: TGCGCCAGCAGCCCTGGGACAGCAACTAATGAAAAACTGTTTTTT

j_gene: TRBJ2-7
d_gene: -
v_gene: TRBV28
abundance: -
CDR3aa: CASSLSLGQTRGQYF
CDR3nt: TGTGCCAGCAGTTTATCCCTAGGACAGACCCGGGGGCAGTACTTC

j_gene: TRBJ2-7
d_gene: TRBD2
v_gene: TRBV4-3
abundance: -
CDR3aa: CASSQEAGAHEQYF
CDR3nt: TGCGCCAGCAGCCAAGAAGCGGGGGCCCACGAGCAGTACTTC

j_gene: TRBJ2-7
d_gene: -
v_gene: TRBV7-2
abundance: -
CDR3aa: CASSLGLDYEQYF
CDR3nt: TGTGCCAGCAGCTTAGGCTTAGACTACGAGCAGTACTTC

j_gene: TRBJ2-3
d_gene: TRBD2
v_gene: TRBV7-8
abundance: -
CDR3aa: CASSLVGSGGASDTQYF
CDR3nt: TGTGCCAGCAGCTTAGTCGGTAGCGGGGGGGCATCAGATACGCAGTATTTT

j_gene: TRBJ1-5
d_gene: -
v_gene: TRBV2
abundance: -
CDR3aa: CASTAGVSNQPQHF
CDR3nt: TGTGCCAGCACCGCAGGGGTCTCTAATCAGCCCCAGCATTTT

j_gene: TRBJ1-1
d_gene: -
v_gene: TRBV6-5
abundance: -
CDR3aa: CASSFSSGQVNTEAFF
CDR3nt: TGTGCCAGCAGTTTCTCTTCGGGACAAGTGAACACTGAAGCTTTCTTT

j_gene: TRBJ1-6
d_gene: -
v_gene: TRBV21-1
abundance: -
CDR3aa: CASSKGEEGSSYNSPLHF
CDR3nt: TGTGCCAGCAGCAAAGGTGAGGAGGGGAGCTCCTATAATTCACCCCTCCACTTT

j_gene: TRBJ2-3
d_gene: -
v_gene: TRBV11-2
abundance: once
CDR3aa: CASSFGRLGTDTQYF
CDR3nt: TGTGCCAGCAGCTTCGGACGACTCGGCACAGATACGCAGTATTTT